This entry lists 6 T cell receptor beta chains sequenced from one sample in a study of blood T cell repertoires in COVID-19. Produced via immunoSEQ multiplex PCR; TCRdb's table is partial and in-frame only. This sample has fewer than 250,000 clones; 80% to 90% occur once, and the top ten carry 1.1%. The sample comprised peripheral blood. The receptors derive from a man aged 25 to 40 with acute or convalescent COVID-19.

This chain uses TRBV19 with TRBJ1-2; D perhaps matches TRBD1 (5 bases). V lost 5 bases and J lost 6, with 19 bases in between. Germline V gives CDR1 LNHDA, CDR2 SQIVND (reference sequence). The CDR3 runs to 15 residues. CDR3 residues: CASSAQGFLTDGYTF. As DNA, the CDR3 is TGTGCCAGTAGTGCCCAGGGTTTTCTCACCGATGGCTACACCTTC.

Written as DNA, the CDR3 is TGTGCCAGCAGCCAATTCGCCAGGGGCCACGAGCAGTACTTC. Encoded protein: CASSQFARGHEQYF. The genes are TRBV3-1 (or the pseudogene TRBV3-2) and TRBJ2-7; D might be TRBD1 (6 bases). This CDR3 is 14 amino acids long. The V end lost 2 bases, the J end lost 5 bases, and 13 bases lay between the germline ends. Germline assignment: CDR1 LGHDT and CDR2 YNNKEL (reference sequence).

The chain has TRBV14 and TRBJ1-1, with D perhaps TRBD1 (6 bases). The CDR3 sequence is 13 residues long. The germline V gene encodes CDR1 SGHDN and CDR2 FVKESK. V gave up 6 bases and J gave up 2 bases, with 10 bases separating them. In DNA, the CDR3 is TGTGCCAGCAGGAAACAGGGAAACACTGAAGCTTTCTTT. It codes for CASRKQGNTEAFF.

The chain combines TRBV28 with TRBJ1-5; TRBD1 agrees at 10 bases. The CDR3 consists of 14 residues. Germline V CDR1 and CDR2: MDHEN, SYDVKM. J was trimmed by 2 bases and V by 7 bases; bases with no gene match: 2. DNA of the CDR3: TGTGCCAGCAAGACAGGGGGCGGCAATCAGCCCCAGCATTTT. This gives the protein CASKTGGGNQPQHF.

The rearrangement joins TRBV28 to TRBJ2-3; 10 bases fit TRBD2. Germline loops: CDR1 MDHEN, CDR2 SYDVKM. Trimming cost V 3 bases and J 3 bases; bases outside gene matches: 6. This CDR3 is built from 16 residues. This chain's CDR3 is CASSFPAGGLTDTQYF. CDR3 in DNA: TGTGCCAGCAGTTTTCCAGCGGGGGGGCTAACAGATACGCAGTATTTT.

This chain joins TRBV18 and TRBJ2-7, with D possibly TRBD1 on 7 matching bases. Trimming stripped 0 bases from V and 10 bases from J, with 16 bases between. The CDR3 runs 14 residues. CDR1 is KGHSH, CDR2 LQKENI, per germline. CDR3 in DNA: TGTGCCAGCTCACCACCAACAGGGGACTGGCAACAGTACTTC. Amino acids: CASSPPTGDWQQYF.